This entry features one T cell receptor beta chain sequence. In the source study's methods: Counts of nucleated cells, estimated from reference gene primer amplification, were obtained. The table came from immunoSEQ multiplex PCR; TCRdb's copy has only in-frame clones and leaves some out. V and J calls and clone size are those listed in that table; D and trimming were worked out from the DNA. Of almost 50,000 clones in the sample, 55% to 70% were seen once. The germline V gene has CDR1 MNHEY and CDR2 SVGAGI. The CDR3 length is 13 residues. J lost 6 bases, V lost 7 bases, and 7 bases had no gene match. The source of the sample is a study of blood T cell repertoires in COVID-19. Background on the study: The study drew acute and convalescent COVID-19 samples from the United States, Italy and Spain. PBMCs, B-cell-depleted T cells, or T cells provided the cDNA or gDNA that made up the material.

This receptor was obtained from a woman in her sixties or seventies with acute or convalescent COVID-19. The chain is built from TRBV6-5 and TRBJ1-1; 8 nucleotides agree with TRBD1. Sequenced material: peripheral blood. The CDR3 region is CASKDRGVAEAFF. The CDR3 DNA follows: TGTGCCAGCAAAGACAGGGGAGTCGCTGAAGCTTTCTTT.